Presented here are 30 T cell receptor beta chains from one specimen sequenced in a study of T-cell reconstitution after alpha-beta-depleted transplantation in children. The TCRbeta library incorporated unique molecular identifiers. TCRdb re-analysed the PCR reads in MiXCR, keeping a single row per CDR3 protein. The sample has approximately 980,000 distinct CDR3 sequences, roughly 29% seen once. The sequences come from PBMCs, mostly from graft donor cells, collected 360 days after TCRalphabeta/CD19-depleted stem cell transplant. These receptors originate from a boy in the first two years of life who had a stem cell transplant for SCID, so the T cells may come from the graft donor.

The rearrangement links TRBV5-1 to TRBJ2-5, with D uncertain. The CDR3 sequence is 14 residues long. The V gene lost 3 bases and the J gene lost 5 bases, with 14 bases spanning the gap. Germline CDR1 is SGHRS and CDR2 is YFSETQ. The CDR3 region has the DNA TGCGCCAGCAGCTCAGACTGGGTGGGCGAGACCCAGTACTTC. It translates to CASSSDWVGETQYF.

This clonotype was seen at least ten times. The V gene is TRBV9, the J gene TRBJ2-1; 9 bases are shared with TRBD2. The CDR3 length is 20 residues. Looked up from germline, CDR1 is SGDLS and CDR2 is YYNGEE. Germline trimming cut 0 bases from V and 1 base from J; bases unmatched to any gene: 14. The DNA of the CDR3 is TGTGCCAGCAGCGTAGAGGTGGGGAAGATTAGCGGGGGATCCTACAATGAGCAGTTCTTC. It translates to CASSVEVGKISGGSYNEQFF.

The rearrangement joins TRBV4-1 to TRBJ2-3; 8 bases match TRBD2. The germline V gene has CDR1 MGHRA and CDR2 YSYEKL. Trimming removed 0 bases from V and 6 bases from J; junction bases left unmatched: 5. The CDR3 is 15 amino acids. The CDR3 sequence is CASSQDWASGDTQYF. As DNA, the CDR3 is TGCGCCAGCAGCCAAGATTGGGCTAGCGGGGATACGCAGTATTTT.

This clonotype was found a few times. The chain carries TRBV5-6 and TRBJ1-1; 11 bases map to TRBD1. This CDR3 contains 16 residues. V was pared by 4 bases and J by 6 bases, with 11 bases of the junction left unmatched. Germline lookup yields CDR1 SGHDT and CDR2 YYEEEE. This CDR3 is CASSARRDRGRSEAFF. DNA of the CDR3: TGTGCCAGCAGCGCACGAAGGGACAGGGGGAGATCTGAAGCTTTCTTT.

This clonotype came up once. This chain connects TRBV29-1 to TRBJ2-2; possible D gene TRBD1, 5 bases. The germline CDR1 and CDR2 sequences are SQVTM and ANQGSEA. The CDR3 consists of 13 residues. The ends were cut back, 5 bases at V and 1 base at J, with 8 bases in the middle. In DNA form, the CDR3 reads TGCAGCGTTAGGGGCCTGAACACCGGGGAGCTGTTTTTT. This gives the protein CSVRGLNTGELFF.

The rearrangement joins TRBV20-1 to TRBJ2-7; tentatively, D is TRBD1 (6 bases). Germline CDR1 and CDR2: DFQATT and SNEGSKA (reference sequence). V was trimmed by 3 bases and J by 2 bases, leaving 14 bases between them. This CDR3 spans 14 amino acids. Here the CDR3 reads CSASRQVNPYEQYF. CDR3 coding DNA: TGCAGTGCTAGTCGACAGGTCAACCCCTACGAGCAGTACTTC.

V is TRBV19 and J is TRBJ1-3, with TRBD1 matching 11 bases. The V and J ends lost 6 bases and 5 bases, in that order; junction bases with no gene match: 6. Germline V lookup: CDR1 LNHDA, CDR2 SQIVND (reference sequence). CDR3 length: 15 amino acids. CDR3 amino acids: CASSPGQGGRNTIYF. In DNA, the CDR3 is TGTGCCAGTAGCCCGGGACAGGGGGGAAGAAACACCATATATTTT.

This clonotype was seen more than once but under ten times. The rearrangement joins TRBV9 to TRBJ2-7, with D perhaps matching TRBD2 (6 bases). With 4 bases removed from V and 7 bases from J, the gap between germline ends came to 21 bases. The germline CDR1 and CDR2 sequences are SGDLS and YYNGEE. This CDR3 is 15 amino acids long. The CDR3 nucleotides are TGTGCCAGCAGCTTTTCCGGGACTCCCCTCGGGGAGCAGTACTTC. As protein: CASSFSGTPLGEQYF. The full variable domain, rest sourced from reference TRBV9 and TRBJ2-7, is DSGVTQTPKHLITATGQRVTLRCSPRSGDLSVYWYQQSLDQGLQFLIQYYNGEERAKGNILERFSAQQFPDLHSELNLSSLELGDSALYFCASSFSGTPLGEQYFGPGTRLTVT.

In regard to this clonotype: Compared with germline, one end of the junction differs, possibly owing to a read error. CDR3 sequence reads: CASGFQADF. The CDR3 DNA is TGTGCCAGCGGATTTCAAGCGGATTTC. The chain employs TRBV25-1 and TRBJ2-5; tentative D call: TRBD2 (5 bases). Germline V gene lookup returns CDR1 MGHDK and CDR2 SYGVNS. This CDR3 contains 9 residues.

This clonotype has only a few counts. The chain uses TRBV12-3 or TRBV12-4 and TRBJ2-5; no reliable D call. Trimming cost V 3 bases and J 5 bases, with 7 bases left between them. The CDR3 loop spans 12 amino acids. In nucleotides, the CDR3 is TGTGCCAGCAGTTTTGCCCGGGAGACCCAGTACTTC. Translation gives CASSFARETQYF.

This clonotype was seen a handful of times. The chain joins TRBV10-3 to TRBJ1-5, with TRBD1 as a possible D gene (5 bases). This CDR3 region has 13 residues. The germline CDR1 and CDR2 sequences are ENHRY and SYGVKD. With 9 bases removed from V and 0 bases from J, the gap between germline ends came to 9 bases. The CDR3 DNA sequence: TGTGCCATTTCAGACAGTAGCAATCAGCCCCAGCATTTT. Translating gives CAISDSSNQPQHF.

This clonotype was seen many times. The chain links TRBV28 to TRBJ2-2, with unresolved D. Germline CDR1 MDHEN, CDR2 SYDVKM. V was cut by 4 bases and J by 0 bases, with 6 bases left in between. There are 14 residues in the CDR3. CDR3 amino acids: CASSSDTNTGELFF. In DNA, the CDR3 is TGTGCCAGCAGTTCCGACACGAACACCGGGGAGCTGTTTTTT.

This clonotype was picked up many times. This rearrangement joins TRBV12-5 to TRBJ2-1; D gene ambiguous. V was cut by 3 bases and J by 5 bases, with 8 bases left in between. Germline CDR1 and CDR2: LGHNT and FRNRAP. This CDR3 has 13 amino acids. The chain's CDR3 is CASGFGSDNEQFF. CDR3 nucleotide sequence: TGTGCTAGTGGTTTTGGTAGTGACAATGAGCAGTTCTTC.

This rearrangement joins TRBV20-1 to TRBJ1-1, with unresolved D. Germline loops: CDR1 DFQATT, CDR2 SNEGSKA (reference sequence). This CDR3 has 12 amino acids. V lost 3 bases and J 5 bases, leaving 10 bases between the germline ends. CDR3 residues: CSASWVGTEAFF. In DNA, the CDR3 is TGCAGTGCTAGTTGGGTGGGGACTGAAGCTTTCTTT.

The CDR3 sequence is CSAREGPYNQPQHF. CDR3 sequence (DNA): TGCAGTGCTAGAGAGGGACCTTACAATCAGCCCCAGCATTTT. The V call is TRBV20-1, the J call TRBJ1-5; D is perhaps TRBD1 (5 bases). The germline V and J ends were trimmed by 0 bases and 3 bases, with 9 bases remaining between them. The V gene's germline CDR1 is DFQATT and CDR2 SNEGSKA (reference sequence). The CDR3 loop spans 14 amino acids.

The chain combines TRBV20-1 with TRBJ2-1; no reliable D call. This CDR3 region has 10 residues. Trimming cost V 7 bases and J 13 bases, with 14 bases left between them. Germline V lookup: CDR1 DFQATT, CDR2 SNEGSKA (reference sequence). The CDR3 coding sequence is TGCAGTGTCCTTACAGCCTTTCAGTTCTTC. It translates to CSVLTAFQFF.

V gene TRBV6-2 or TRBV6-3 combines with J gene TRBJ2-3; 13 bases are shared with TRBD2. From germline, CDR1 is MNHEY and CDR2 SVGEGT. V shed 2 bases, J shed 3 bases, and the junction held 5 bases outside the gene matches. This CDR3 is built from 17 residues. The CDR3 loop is CASSYTRTSGGTDTQYF. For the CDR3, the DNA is TGTGCCAGCAGTTACACCCGGACTAGCGGGGGTACAGATACGCAGTATTTT.

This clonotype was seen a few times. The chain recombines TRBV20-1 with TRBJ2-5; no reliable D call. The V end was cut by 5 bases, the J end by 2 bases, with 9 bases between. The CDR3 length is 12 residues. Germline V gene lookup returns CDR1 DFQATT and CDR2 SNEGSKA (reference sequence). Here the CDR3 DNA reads TGCAGTGCTCCACCAGATCAAGAGACCCAGTACTTC. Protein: CSAPPDQETQYF.

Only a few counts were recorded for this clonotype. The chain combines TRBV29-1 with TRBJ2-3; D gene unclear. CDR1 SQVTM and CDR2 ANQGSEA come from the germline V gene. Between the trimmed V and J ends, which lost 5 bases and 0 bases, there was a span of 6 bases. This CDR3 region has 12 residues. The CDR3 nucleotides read TGCAGCGTTCCCAACAGCACAGATACGCAGTATTTT. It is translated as CSVPNSTDTQYF.

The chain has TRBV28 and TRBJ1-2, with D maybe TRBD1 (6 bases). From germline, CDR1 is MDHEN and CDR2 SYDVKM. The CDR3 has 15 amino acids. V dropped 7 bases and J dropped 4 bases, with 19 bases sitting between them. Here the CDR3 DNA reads TGTGCCAGCATCGAGACGGGGGGCCTAAGCTATGGCTACACCTTC. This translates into CASIETGGLSYGYTF.

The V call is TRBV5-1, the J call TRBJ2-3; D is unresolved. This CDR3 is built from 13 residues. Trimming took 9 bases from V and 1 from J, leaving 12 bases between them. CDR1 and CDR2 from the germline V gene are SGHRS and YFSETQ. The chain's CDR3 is CATQMDRTDTQYF. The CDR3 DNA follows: TGCGCCACCCAAATGGACCGCACAGATACGCAGTATTTT.

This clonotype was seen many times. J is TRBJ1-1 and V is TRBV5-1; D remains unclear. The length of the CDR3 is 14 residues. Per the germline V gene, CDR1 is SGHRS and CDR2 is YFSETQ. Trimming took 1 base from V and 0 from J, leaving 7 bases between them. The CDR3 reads CASSLSGLNTEAFF. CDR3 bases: TGCGCCAGCAGCTTGTCCGGGCTGAACACTGAAGCTTTCTTT.

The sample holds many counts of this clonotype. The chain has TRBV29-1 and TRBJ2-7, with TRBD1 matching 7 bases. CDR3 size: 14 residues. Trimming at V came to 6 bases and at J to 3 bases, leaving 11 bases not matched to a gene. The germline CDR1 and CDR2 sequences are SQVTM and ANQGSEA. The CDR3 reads CSVRNPGGYYEQYF. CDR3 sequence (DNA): TGCAGCGTCCGCAACCCAGGGGGTTACTACGAGCAGTACTTC.

The CDR3 DNA is TGCGCCAGCAGCCAAGGAAAATTTCAGGGCGGGGAGACCCAGTACTTC. This sequence encodes CASSQGKFQGGETQYF. The V gene is TRBV4-1, the J gene TRBJ2-5; D may be TRBD1 or TRBD2 (5 bases each). Per germline, CDR1 MGHRA and CDR2 YSYEKL. The CDR3 is 16 residues long. V lost 1 base to trimming and J lost 5 bases, with 17 bases between them.

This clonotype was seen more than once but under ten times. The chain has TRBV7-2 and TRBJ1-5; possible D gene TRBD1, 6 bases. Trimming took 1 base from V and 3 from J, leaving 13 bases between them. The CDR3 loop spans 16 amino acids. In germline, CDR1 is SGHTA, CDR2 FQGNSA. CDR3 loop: CASSLVGGASNQPQHF. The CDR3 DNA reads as TGTGCCAGCAGCTTAGTGGGGGGGGCTTCCAATCAGCCCCAGCATTTT.

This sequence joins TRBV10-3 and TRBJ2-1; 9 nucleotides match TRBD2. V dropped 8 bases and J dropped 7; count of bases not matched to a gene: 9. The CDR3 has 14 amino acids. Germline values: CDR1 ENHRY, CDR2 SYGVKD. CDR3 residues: CAIAGGGGTNEQFF. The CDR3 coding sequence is TGTGCCATCGCGGGCGGGGGGGGAACGAATGAGCAGTTCTTC.

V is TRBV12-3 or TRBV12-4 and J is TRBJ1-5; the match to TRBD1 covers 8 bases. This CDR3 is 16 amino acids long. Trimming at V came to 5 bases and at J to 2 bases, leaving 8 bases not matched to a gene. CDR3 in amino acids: CASSDGQGGGNQPQHF. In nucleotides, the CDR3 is TGTGCCAGCAGTGACGGACAGGGAGGTGGCAATCAGCCCCAGCATTTT.

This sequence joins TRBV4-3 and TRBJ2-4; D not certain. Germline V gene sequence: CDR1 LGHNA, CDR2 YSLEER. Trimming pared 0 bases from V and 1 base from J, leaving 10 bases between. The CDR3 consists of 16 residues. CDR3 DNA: TGCGCCAGCAGCCAAGAAGTAATGGAGGCCAAAAACATTCAGTACTTC. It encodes CASSQEVMEAKNIQYF.

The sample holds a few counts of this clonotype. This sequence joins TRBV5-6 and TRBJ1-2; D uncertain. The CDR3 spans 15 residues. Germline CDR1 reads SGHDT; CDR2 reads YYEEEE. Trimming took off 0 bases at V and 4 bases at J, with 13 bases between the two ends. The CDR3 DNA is TGTGCCAGCAGCTTGGGGCCCGCGGACCCCTATGGCTACACCTTC. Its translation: CASSLGPADPYGYTF.

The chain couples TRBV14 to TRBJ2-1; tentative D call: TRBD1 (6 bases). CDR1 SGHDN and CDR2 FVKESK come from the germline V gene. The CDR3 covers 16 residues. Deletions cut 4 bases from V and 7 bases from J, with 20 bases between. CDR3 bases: TGTGCCAGCAGCCTGACAGGTCGTGGGCGGGCTAATGAGCAGTTCTTC. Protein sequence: CASSLTGRGRANEQFF.